What follows are 28 T cell receptor beta chains derived from one specimen sequenced in a study of blood T cell repertoires in COVID-19. Assay: immunoSEQ multiplex PCR; the TCRdb copy retains only in-frame clones and omits some. The top ten clones hold about 8.3% of a sample with about 110,000 clones, approximately 70% of them seen once. The material sequenced was peripheral blood. These receptors originate from a woman in her sixties with acute or convalescent COVID-19.

The sample holds a few counts of this clone. J is TRBJ1-2 and V is TRBV28; no clear D gene. V lost 6 bases to trimming and J lost 2 bases, with 10 bases between them. CDR1 and CDR2 from the germline V gene are MDHEN and SYDVKM. The CDR3 loop spans 13 amino acids. The DNA of the CDR3 is TGTGCCAGCAGCTCGGGGAAAAACTATGGCTACACCTTC. As protein: CASSSGKNYGYTF.

This chain joins TRBV2 and TRBJ1-5; D unresolved. CDR1 and CDR2 from the germline V gene are SNHLY and FYNNEI. The CDR3 sequence is 13 residues long. Trimming removed 6 bases from V and 9 bases from J, with 15 bases in between. The CDR3 loop reads CASRGSYVGPQHF. The CDR3 DNA sequence: TGTGCCAGCAGGGGCTCGTATGTGGGGCCCCAGCATTTT.

V is TRBV6-6 and J is TRBJ2-1; D is possibly TRBD1 (5 bases). CDR1 is MNHNY, CDR2 SVGAGI, per germline (reference sequence). Trimming stripped 7 bases from V and 10 bases from J, with 14 bases between. The CDR3 spans 12 residues. The CDR3 is CASTYEWGEQFF. For the CDR3, the DNA is TGTGCCAGCACCTACGAATGGGGCGAGCAGTTCTTC.

The rearrangement uses TRBV19 and TRBJ2-1, with 8 bases that match TRBD2. The CDR3 has 16 residues. J gave up 3 bases and V 6 bases, and 10 bases lay outside the gene matches. Germline V gives CDR1 LNHDA, CDR2 SQIVND (reference sequence). Here the CDR3 DNA reads TGTGCCAGTAGCCTTATAGCGGGAACCGACTACAATGAGCAGTTCTTC. It specifies CASSLIAGTDYNEQFF.

This chain connects TRBV6-1 to TRBJ1-2; D is perhaps TRBD1 (5 bases). Trimming stripped 2 bases from V and 7 bases from J, with 11 bases between. This CDR3 contains 13 residues. Looked up from germline, CDR1 is MNHNS and CDR2 is SASEGT. The CDR3 DNA reads as TGTGCCAGCAGTGAAATCCGTCAGGGTGGCTACACCTTC. It yields the protein CASSEIRQGGYTF.

CDR3 loop: CASSQEPGQIMKNTIYF. CDR3 DNA: TGTGCCAGCAGCCAGGAGCCGGGACAAATAATGAAAAACACCATATATTTT. The chain couples TRBV4-2 to TRBJ1-3, with D tentatively TRBD1 (6 bases). This CDR3 has 17 amino acids. Trimming removed 3 bases at V and 6 bases at J, with 21 bases between. Germline lookup yields CDR1 LGHNA and CDR2 YNFKEQ.

The J gene is TRBJ1-4, the V gene TRBV18, with a tentative D call TRBD1 (6 bases). This CDR3 spans 14 amino acids. Trimming stripped 4 bases from V and 2 bases from J, with 8 bases between. Germline V gives CDR1 KGHSH, CDR2 LQKENI. CDR3 residues: CASSRGLTNEKLFF. For the CDR3, the DNA is TGTGCCAGCTCACGGGGGCTGACTAATGAAAAACTGTTTTTT.

This clone was detected only once. The gene calls are TRBV7-9 and TRBJ1-1; no clear D gene. Per germline, CDR1 SEHNR and CDR2 FQNEAQ (reference sequence). CDR3 size: 12 residues. Trimming stripped 3 bases from V and 7 bases from J, with 9 bases between. The DNA for the CDR3 is TGTGCCAGCAGCTTCGGGGAGGGTGAAGCTTTCTTT. It encodes CASSFGEGEAFF. The full variable domain, with the rest looked up from reference TRBV7-9 and TRBJ1-1, is DTGVSQNPRHKITKRGQNVTFRCDPISEHNRLYWYRQTLGQGPEFLTYFQNEAQLEKSRLLSDRFSAERPKGSFSTLEIQRTEQGDSAMYLCASSFGEGEAFFGQGTRLTVV.

The chain employs TRBV6-1 and TRBJ1-2, with a tentative D call TRBD1 (6 bases). Trimming removed 2 bases at V and 0 bases at J, with 10 bases between. This CDR3 contains 15 residues. Germline lookup yields CDR1 MNHNS and CDR2 SASEGT. The CDR3 protein is CASSERGGPNYGYTF. Here the CDR3 DNA reads TGTGCCAGCAGTGAACGGGGGGGGCCTAACTATGGCTACACCTTC.

CDR3 coding DNA: TGTGCCAGCAGCTTCCGGGACATGGACACTGAAGCTTTCTTT. Translated, it gives CASSFRDMDTEAFF. The J gene is TRBJ1-1, the V gene TRBV5-6, with D possibly matching TRBD1 (6 bases). Looked up from germline, CDR1 is SGHDT and CDR2 is YYEEEE. The CDR3 runs to 14 residues. Trimming left V 2 bases short and J 3 bases short, with 11 bases between.

The rearrangement uses TRBV19 and TRBJ2-7; 7 bases are a match to TRBD1. The trim removed 3 bases at V and 3 bases at J, leaving 8 bases unmatched. The CDR3 has 15 amino acids. CDR1 is LNHDA and CDR2 is SQIVND in the germline V gene (reference sequence). The CDR3 here is CASSIRQQGLYEQYF. The DNA for the CDR3 is TGTGCCAGTAGTATTCGCCAACAGGGGCTCTACGAGCAGTACTTC.

The chain has TRBV19 and TRBJ1-3; D gene uncertain. The CDR3 is 13 residues long. Trimming cost V 8 bases and J 4 bases, with 12 bases left between them. Germline V gene data show CDR1 as LNHDA and CDR2 as SQIVND (reference sequence). The CDR3, as DNA: TGTGCCAGTCAATGGGCGGGGGGAAACACCATATATTTT. Its protein product is CASQWAGGNTIYF.

The rearrangement joins TRBV24-1 to TRBJ1-2; 12 positions match TRBD1. The J segment lost 6 bases and the V segment lost 11 bases, leaving 9 bases of the junction unmatched. This CDR3 is built from 14 residues. Per the germline V gene, CDR1 is KGHDR and CDR2 is SFDVKD. CDR3 bases: TGTGCCAAAGACTGCCGGGACAGGGGGCATGGCTACACCTTC. It is translated as CAKDCRDRGHGYTF.

This clone was seen only a few times. The genes are TRBV12-3 or TRBV12-4 and TRBJ1-4; D uncertain. The CDR3 contains 11 residues. Between the trimmed V and J ends, which lost 6 bases and 8 bases, there was a span of 7 bases. The CDR3 spells CASSREEKLFF. DNA of the CDR3: TGTGCCAGCAGCCGAGAAGAAAAACTGTTTTTT.

This clone was counted between two and nine times. The rearrangement uses TRBV5-4 and TRBJ1-6, with a weak D call TRBD1 (5 bases). Trimming shortened V by 0 bases and J by 6 bases, and 10 bases separated the two germline ends. The CDR3 has 15 residues. Looked up from germline, CDR1 is SGHNT and CDR2 is YYREEE (reference sequence). The CDR3 DNA follows: TGTGCCAGCAGCTTGGACGCAGGGATTAATTCACCCCTCCACTTT. It specifies CASSLDAGINSPLHF. The full variable domain, its missing parts supplied by reference TRBV5-4 and TRBJ1-6, is ETGVTQSPTHLIKTRGQQVTLRCSSQSGHNTVSWYQQALGQGPQFIFQYYREEENGRGNFPPRFSGLQFPNYSSELNVNALELDDSALYLCASSLDAGINSPLHFGNGTRLTVT.

The chain joins TRBV3-1 (or the pseudogene TRBV3-2) to TRBJ2-7; perhaps TRBD1 as D (5 bases). Between the trimmed V and J ends, which lost 2 bases and 2 bases, there was a span of 10 bases. Germline lookup yields CDR1 LGHDT and CDR2 YNNKEL (reference sequence). The CDR3 has 14 amino acids. The CDR3 region has the DNA TGTGCCAGCAGCCAATCGGACAAACCCTACGAGCAGTACTTC. Protein: CASSQSDKPYEQYF.

J is TRBJ1-3 and V is TRBV7-6; D is unresolved. There are 15 residues in the CDR3. V gave up 5 bases and J gave up 0 bases, with 11 bases separating them. The germline V gene has CDR1 SGHVS and CDR2 FNYEAQ. DNA for the CDR3: TGTGCCAGCAGCACTACTGAATCCTCTGGAAACACCATATATTTT. Protein sequence: CASSTTESSGNTIYF.

The chain couples TRBV9 to TRBJ2-2, with TRBD2 identical over 8 bases. J gave up 5 bases and V 3 bases, and 9 bases lay outside the gene matches. The CDR3 has 16 amino acids. The germline V gene has CDR1 SGDLS and CDR2 YYNGEE. Written as DNA, the CDR3 is TGTGCCAGCAGCGCCGGGGCTAGCGGGCGAACCGGGGAGCTGTTTTTT. It translates to CASSAGASGRTGELFF.

The chain links TRBV5-4 to TRBJ2-3; D ambiguous. The CDR3 is made up of 15 amino acids. Looked up from germline, CDR1 is SGHNT and CDR2 is YYREEE (reference sequence). Trimming stripped 4 bases from V and 0 bases from J, with 12 bases between. CDR3 DNA sequence: TGTGCCAGCAGCCTGGACCTCACTAGCACAGATACGCAGTATTTT. Amino acids: CASSLDLTSTDTQYF.

This clone showed up just once. Other DNA sequences within the sample encode an identical CDR3. The V call is TRBV28, the J call TRBJ1-5, with TRBD1 identical over 7 bases. Per the germline V gene, CDR1 is MDHEN and CDR2 is SYDVKM. The CDR3 has 14 residues. V lost 6 bases and J lost 0; bases outside the gene matches: 2. CDR3 in amino acids: CASSSGGSNQPQHF. The CDR3 nucleotides are TGTGCCAGCAGCTCAGGGGGTAGCAATCAGCCCCAGCATTTT.

The chain uses TRBV7-2 and TRBJ2-5, with TRBD2 matching over 7 bases. Per the germline V gene, CDR1 is SGHTA and CDR2 is FQGNSA. This CDR3 has 15 amino acids. V was pared by 5 bases and J by 5 bases, with 11 bases of the junction left unmatched. This chain's CDR3 is CASSQTSRNGETQYF. The CDR3 nucleotides are TGTGCCAGCAGCCAGACTAGCAGGAACGGGGAGACCCAGTACTTC.

The chain uses TRBV6-1 and TRBJ1-2, with unresolved D. V lost 0 bases, J lost 5 bases, and 16 bases lay in between. Germline-derived CDR1 and CDR2 are MNHNS and SASEGT. The CDR3 is made up of 16 amino acids. CDR3 amino acids: CASSEALQTTLYGYTF. In DNA form, the CDR3 reads TGTGCCAGCAGTGAAGCATTGCAGACTACTCTTTATGGCTACACCTTC.

V gene TRBV2 combines with J gene TRBJ1-4; D might be TRBD1 (5 bases). This CDR3 is built from 12 residues. Trimming removed 4 bases from V and 10 bases from J, with 10 bases in between. Germline V lookup: CDR1 SNHLY, CDR2 FYNNEI. CDR3 region: CASSGEGRKLFF. The CDR3 DNA sequence: TGTGCCAGCAGTGGGGAGGGGCGAAAACTGTTTTTT. Based on the CDR3 plus reference TRBV2 and TRBJ1-4, the full variable domain is EPEVTQTPSHQVTQMGQEVILRCVPISNHLYFYWYRQILGQKVEFLVSFYNNEISEKSEIFDDQFSVERPDGSNFTLKIRSTKLEDSAMYFCASSGEGRKLFFGSGTQLSVL.

J is TRBJ2-2 and V is TRBV6-5; TRBD1 aligns across 8 bases. This CDR3 is 15 amino acids long. From germline, CDR1 is MNHEY and CDR2 SVGAGI. Trimming took 6 bases from V and 6 from J; bases not matched to a gene: 9. The CDR3 spells CASSRTGRGAGELFF. The CDR3 DNA follows: TGTGCCAGCAGCCGGACAGGGCGAGGCGCCGGGGAGCTGTTTTTT.

The chain combines TRBV15 with TRBJ2-2, with a possible D match to TRBD2 (5 bases). CDR1 LNHNV and CDR2 YYDKDF come from the germline V gene (reference sequence). V was clipped by 1 base and J by 5 bases, with 11 bases between them. The CDR3 is 15 amino acids. DNA of the CDR3: TGTGCCACCAGCAGAGGGGGATCGGGGACCGGGGAGCTGTTTTTT. Translating gives CATSRGGSGTGELFF.

The chain couples TRBV28 to TRBJ1-5, with D possibly being TRBD1 (5 bases). The CDR3 extends over 15 amino acids. The V gene's germline CDR1 is MDHEN and CDR2 SYDVKM. Trimming removed 6 bases at V and 6 bases at J, with 18 bases between. The CDR3 spells CASSPTQGSVQPQHF. In nucleotides, the CDR3 is TGTGCCAGCAGCCCGACCCAGGGATCGGTTCAGCCCCAGCATTTT. Supplemented by reference TRBV28 and TRBJ1-5, the full variable domain reads DVKVTQSSRYLVKRTGEKVFLECVQDMDHENMFWYRQDPGLGLRLIYFSYDVKMKEKGDIPEGYSVSREKKERFSLILESASTNQTSMYLCASSPTQGSVQPQHFGDGTRLSIL.

The J gene is TRBJ1-1, the V gene TRBV30; unclear D gene. Germline assignment: CDR1 GTSNPN and CDR2 SVGIG (reference sequence). V lost 0 bases and J 11 bases, leaving 16 bases between the germline ends. The CDR3 extends over 13 amino acids. In DNA, the CDR3 is TGTGCCTGGAGTGTCGCTGGAGGGCGGTTCGCTTTCTTT. Translation: CAWSVAGGRFAFF.

This clone appeared once. The genes are TRBV7-8 and TRBJ1-5; 7 bases map to TRBD1. The length of the CDR3 is 17 residues. The V gene's germline CDR1 is SGHVS and CDR2 FQNEAQ. J gave up 1 base and V 4 bases, and 10 bases lay outside the gene matches. This CDR3 reads CASSSSRQGLSNQPQHF. The CDR3 DNA follows: TGTGCCAGCAGCTCATCCCGACAGGGATTGAGCAATCAGCCCCAGCATTTT.